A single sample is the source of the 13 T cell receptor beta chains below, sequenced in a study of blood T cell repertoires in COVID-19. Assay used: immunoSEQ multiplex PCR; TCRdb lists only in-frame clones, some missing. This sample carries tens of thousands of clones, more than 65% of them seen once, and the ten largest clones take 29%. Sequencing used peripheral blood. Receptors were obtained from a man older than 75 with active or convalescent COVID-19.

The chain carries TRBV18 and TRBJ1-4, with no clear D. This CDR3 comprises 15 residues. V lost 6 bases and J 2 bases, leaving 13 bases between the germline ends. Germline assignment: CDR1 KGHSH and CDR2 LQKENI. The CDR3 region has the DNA TGTGCCAGCTCTCAAAGGGAGTGGACTAATGAAAAACTGTTTTTT. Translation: CASSQREWTNEKLFF.

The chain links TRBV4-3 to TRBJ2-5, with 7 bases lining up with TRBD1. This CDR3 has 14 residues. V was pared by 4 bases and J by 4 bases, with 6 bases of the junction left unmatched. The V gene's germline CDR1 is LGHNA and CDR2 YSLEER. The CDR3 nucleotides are TGCGCCAGCAGCCCCCAGACAGGGAGAGAGACCCAGTACTTC. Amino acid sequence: CASSPQTGRETQYF.

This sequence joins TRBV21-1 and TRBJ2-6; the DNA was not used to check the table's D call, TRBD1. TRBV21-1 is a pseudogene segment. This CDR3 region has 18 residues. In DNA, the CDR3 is TGTGCCAGCAATAGGGGGCGAAGCCCCTCTTCTGGGGCCAACGTCCTGACTTTC. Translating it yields CASNRGRSPSSGANVLTF.

CDR3 sequence: CASRPGTSNEQFF. CDR3 coding DNA: TGTGCCAGCAGACCCGGGACTTCCAATGAGCAGTTCTTC. The chain couples TRBV5-5 to TRBJ2-1; TRBD2 might be the D (6 bases). This CDR3 region has 13 residues. Looked up from germline, CDR1 is SGHKS and CDR2 is YYEKEE (reference sequence). V gave up 5 bases and J gave up 6 bases, with 12 bases separating them.

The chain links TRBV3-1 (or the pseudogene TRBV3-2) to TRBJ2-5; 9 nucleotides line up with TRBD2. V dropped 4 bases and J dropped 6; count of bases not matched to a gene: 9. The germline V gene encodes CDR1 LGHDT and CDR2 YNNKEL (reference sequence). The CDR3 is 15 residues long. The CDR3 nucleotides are TGTGCCAGCAGCCCCGGCGAGCGGGAGGCGAAGACCCAGTACTTC. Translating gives CASSPGEREAKTQYF.

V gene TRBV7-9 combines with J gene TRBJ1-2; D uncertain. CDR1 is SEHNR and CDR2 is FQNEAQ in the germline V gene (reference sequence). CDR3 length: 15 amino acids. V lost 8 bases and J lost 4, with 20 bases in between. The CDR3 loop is CASPQLPRGGYGYTF. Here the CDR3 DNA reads TGTGCCAGCCCCCAGCTTCCTCGGGGAGGCTATGGCTACACCTTC.

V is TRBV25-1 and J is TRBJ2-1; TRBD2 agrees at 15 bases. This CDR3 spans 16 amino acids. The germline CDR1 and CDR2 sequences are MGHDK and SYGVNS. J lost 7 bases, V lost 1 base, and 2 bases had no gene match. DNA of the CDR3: TGTGCCAGCAGTGAATCTGGGACTAGCGGGAGGAATGAGCAGTTCTTC. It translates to CASSESGTSGRNEQFF.

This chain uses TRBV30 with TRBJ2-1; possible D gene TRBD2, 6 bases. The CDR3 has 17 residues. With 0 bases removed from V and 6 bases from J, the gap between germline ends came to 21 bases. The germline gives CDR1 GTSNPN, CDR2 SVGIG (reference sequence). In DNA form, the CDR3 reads TGTGCCTGGAGTGTACTGGGGACTGGGGGAGGTTCCAATGAGCAGTTCTTC. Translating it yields CAWSVLGTGGGSNEQFF.

CDR3 region: CASSQDLRAGGHGYTF. In DNA form, the CDR3 reads TGTGCCAGCAGCCAAGATCTTAGGGCAGGGGGCCATGGCTACACCTTC. The gene calls are TRBV3-1 (or the pseudogene TRBV3-2) and TRBJ1-2; TRBD1 agrees at 8 bases. The CDR3 covers 16 residues. Trimming removed 0 bases from V and 6 bases from J; junction bases left unmatched: 9. Per germline, CDR1 LGHDT and CDR2 YNNKEL (reference sequence).

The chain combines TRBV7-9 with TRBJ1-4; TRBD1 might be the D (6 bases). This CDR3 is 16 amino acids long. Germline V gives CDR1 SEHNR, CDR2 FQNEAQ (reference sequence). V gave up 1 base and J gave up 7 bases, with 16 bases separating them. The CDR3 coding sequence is TGTGCCAGCAGCTTAGGGCGGCCGGAACAGGGTGAAAAACTGTTTTTT. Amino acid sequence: CASSLGRPEQGEKLFF. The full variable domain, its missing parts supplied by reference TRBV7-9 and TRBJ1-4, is DTGVSQNPRHKITKRGQNVTFRCDPISEHNRLYWYRQTLGQGPEFLTYFQNEAQLEKSRLLSDRFSAERPKGSFSTLEIQRTEQGDSAMYLCASSLGRPEQGEKLFFGSGTQLSVL.

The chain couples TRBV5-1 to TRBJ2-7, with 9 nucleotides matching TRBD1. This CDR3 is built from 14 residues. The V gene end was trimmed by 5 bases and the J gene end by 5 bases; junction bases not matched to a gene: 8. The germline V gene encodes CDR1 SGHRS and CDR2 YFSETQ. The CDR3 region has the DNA TGCGCCAGCAGTAGACAGGGGGTGTGGGACGAGCAGTACTTC. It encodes CASSRQGVWDEQYF.

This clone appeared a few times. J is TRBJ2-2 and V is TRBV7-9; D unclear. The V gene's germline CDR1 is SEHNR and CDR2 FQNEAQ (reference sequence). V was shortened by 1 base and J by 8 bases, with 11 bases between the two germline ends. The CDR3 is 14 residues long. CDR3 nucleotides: TGTGCCAGCAGCTTAGATCTACCCCTTGGGGAGCTGTTTTTT. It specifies CASSLDLPLGELFF.

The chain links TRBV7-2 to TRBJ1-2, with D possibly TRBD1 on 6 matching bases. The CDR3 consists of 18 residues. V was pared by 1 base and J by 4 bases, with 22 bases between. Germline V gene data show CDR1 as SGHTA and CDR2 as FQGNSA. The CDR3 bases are TGTGCCAGCAGCTTAGTTACACAGGGCTGGGTTGGGGGCTATGGCTACACCTTC. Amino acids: CASSLVTQGWVGGYGYTF.